Sequencing of this T cell receptor beta chain was carried out in a study of cytomegalovirus exposure and HLA in healthy donors. General study results and limits: Researchers catalogued roughly 150 TCR beta chains as cytomegalovirus-associated.

The primer mix had 60 Vbeta and 13 Jbeta primers. Only in-frame clones appear in the TCRdb table, and some are missing; sequencing was by immunoSEQ multiplex PCR. The table records around 99,000 clones, 70% to 85% of them present only once. Concerning this clone itself: Its antigen is unidentified.

Source material: PBMCs. The receptor was isolated from a male donor in good health and CMV-seronegative.

The CDR3 spells CASSPPSLAKNIQYF. The CDR3 bases are TGTGCCAGCTCACCCCCCTCTTTAGCCAAAAACATTCAGTACTTC. This sequence joins TRBV18 and TRBJ2-4; D uncertain. This CDR3 comprises 15 residues. V lost 3 bases and J 0 bases, leaving 9 bases between the germline ends. Germline V gives CDR1 KGHSH, CDR2 LQKENI.